This TCR beta chain originates from a study of response to subunit inactivated influenza vaccine. TCRdb called the RT-PCR reads again in MiXCR, with one record for every CDR3 protein. The table has about 570,000 distinct CDR3 sequences, around 10% seen once. The data were also submitted as part of a second study, on T cells expressing NK-cell markers. Turning to that study: The authors made TCR beta cDNA libraries by 5'RACE template switching. This switching added a universal primer site and UMIs. The authors applied an anti-gamma-delta TCR antibody in several experiments, and it restricted sorting to alpha-beta TCR T cells.

The receptor's source is a man aged 50 to 60 who received an inactivated influenza vaccine. Sequencing used PBMCs from blood, obtained on the day of vaccination.

CDR3 sequence reads: CASSEEWGATDTQYF. CDR3 bases: TGTGCCAGCAGTGAAGAGTGGGGGGCCACAGATACGCAGTATTTT. The rearrangement joins TRBV25-1 to TRBJ2-3, with D perhaps TRBD1 or TRBD2 (6 bases each). CDR1 MGHDK and CDR2 SYGVNS come from the germline V gene. CDR3 length equals 15 residues. The ends were cut back, 2 bases at V and 2 bases at J, with 11 bases in the middle.